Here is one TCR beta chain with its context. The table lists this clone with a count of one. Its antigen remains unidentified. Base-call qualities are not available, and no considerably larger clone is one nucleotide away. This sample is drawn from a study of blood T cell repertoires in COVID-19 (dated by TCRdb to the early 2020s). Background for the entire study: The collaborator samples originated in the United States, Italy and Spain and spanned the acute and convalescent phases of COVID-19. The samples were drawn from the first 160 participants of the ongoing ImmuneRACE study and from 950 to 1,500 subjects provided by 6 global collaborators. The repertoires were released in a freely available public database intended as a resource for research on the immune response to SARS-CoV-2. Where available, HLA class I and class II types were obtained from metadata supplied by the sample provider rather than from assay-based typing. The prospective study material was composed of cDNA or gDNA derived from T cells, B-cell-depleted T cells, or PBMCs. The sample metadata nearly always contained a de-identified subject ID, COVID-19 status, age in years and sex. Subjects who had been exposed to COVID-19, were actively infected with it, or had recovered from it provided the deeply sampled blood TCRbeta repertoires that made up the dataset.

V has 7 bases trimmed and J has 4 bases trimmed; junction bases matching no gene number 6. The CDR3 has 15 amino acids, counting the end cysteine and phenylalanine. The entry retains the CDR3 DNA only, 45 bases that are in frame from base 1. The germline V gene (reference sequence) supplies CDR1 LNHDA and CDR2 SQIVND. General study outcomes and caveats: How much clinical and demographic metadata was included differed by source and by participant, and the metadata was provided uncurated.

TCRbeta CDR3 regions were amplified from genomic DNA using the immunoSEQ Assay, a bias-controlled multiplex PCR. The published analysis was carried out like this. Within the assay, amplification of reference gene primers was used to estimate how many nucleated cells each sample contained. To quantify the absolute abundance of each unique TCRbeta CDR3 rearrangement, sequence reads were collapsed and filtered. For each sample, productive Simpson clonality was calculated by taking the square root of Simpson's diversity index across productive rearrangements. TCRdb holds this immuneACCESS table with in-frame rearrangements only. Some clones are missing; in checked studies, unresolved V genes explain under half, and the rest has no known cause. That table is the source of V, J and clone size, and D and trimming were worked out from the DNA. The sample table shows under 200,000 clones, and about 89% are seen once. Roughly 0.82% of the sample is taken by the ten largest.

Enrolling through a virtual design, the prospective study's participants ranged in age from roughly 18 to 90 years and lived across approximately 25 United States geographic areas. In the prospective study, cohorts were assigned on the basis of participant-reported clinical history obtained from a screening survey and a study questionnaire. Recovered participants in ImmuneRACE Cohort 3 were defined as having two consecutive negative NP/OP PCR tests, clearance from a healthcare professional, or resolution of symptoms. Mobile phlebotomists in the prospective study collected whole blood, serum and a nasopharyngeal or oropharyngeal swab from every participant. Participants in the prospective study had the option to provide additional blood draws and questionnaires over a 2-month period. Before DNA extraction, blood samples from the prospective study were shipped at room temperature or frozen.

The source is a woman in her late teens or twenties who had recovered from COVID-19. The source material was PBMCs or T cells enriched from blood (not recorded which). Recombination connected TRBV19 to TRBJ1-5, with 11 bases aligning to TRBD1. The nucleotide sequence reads TGTGCCAGTACATGGGGGACAGGGGGAAATCAGCCCCAGCATTTT. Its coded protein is CASTWGTGGNQPQHF.